These T cell receptor beta chains were read from a single sample in a study of T cell responses to AZD1222 COVID-19 vaccine. Libraries were prepared by immunoSEQ multiplex PCR; TCRdb keeps only in-frame clonotypes and omits some of them. The sample includes 95,000 to 100,000 clones, roughly 90% of them seen just once. The sequencing here drew on peripheral blood, taken 28 days after the second AZD1222 dose. The receptors here all came from an adult who received the AZD1222 COVID-19 vaccine. The CDR3 runs from the conserved cysteine through the conserved F or W. A D gene is named only where the DNA matches it firmly. Rows may omit the clone size; those that give it use once, few, many or a size class.

D gene,clone size,J gene,V gene,CDR3 DNA,CDR3 protein
NA,NA,TRBJ1-2,TRBV5-1,TGCGCCAGCAGCTTGGACGCTAACTATGGCTACACCTTC,CASSLDANYGYTF
NA,NA,TRBJ2-3,TRBV7-9,TGTGCCAGCAGCTTATTGGCCAGGGTAGCAGATACGCAGTATTTT,CASSLLARVADTQYF
TRBD2,NA,TRBJ2-7,TRBV28,TGTGCCAGCACGAAACTAGCGGGAGGGAGTAACTCCTACGAGCAGTACTTC,CASTKLAGGSNSYEQYF
NA,NA,TRBJ2-7,TRBV4-1,TGCGCCAGCAGCCGAGGAGTCGGGTCCCGTGTTGAGCAGTACTTC,CASSRGVGSRVEQYF
TRBD1,NA,TRBJ1-2,TRBV6-2/TRBV6-3,TGTGCCAGCAGTCCAACAGGGGAGGGAAGCTATGGCTACACCTTC,CASSPTGEGSYGYTF
NA,NA,TRBJ2-7,TRBV6-5,TGTGCCAGCAGTTACGGGCAGGGTATGAGCGAGCAGTACTTC,CASSYGQGMSEQYF
TRBD2,NA,TRBJ2-1,TRBV7-3,TGTGCCAGCAGCTTCCCGGACCTTGGCGGGAGCAATGAGCAGTTCTTC,CASSFPDLGGSNEQFF
TRBD1,NA,TRBJ2-2,TRBV30,TGTGCCTGGAGTCTCTACCGGACAGGGGATGGCGGGGAGCTGTTTTTT,CAWSLYRTGDGGELFF
NA,NA,TRBJ2-1,TRBV10-2,TGCGCCAGCAGCCTGACTACGCGGGTCAACAATGAGCAGTTCTTC,CASSLTTRVNNEQFF
NA,NA,TRBJ1-1,TRBV10-1,TGCGCCAGCAGTGAGGGCGGGAACACTGAAGCTTTCTTT,CASSEGGNTEAFF
NA,NA,TRBJ1-4,TRBV28,TGTGCCAGCAGCACGCACCGACAGGCCAATGAAAAACTGTTTTTT,CASSTHRQANEKLFF
TRBD1,NA,TRBJ2-3,TRBV5-1,TGCGCCAGCAGCTTGGGGACAGGGGCCGGGGGTTCCGATACGCAGTATTTT,CASSLGTGAGGSDTQYF
TRBD2,NA,TRBJ2-7,TRBV19,TGTGCCAGTAGTATAGACGGGGAGGGAAGGCGCGAGCAGTACTTC,CASSIDGEGRREQYF
NA,NA,TRBJ2-7,TRBV5-1,TGCGCCAGCAGCGCCCTGGGGGGGGCAGAATACGAGCAGTACTTC,CASSALGGAEYEQYF
NA,NA,TRBJ2-2,TRBV28,TGTGCCAGCAGTTTTTTCGGGAGAAACGGGGAGCTGTTTTTT,CASSFFGRNGELFF
TRBD1,NA,TRBJ1-1,TRBV19,TGTGCCAGTAGTATCCTACAGGGGCTGGGGGTTACTGAAGCTTTCTTT,CASSILQGLGVTEAFF
NA,NA,TRBJ2-2,TRBV5-5,TGTGCCAGCAGCTTGGAGGGTGGATCGAACACCGGGGAGCTGTTTTTT,CASSLEGGSNTGELFF
NA,NA,TRBJ1-2,TRBV11-2,TGTGCCAGCAACCCCCCCCCTGGAAGAGGGGGTAACTATGGCTACACCTTC,CASNPPPGRGGNYGYTF
TRBD2,NA,TRBJ2-3,TRBV11-3,TGTGCCAGCAGCGCTAGCGGGAGGCCTGACACAGATACGCAGTATTTT,CASSASGRPDTDTQYF
NA,NA,TRBJ1-1,TRBV5-4,TGTGCCAGCAGCGCCAGGGGGAACACTGAAGCTTTCTTT,CASSARGNTEAFF
TRBD1,NA,TRBJ1-5,TRBV24-1,TGTGCCACCATCGGGACAGGCCTACCCAATCAGCCCCAGCATTTT,CATIGTGLPNQPQHF
NA,NA,TRBJ1-2,TRBV6-5,TGTGCCAGCAGCCCGGGCTATGGCTACACCTTC,CASSPGYGYTF
TRBD1,NA,TRBJ1-1,TRBV5-1,TGCGCCAGCAGCTTGGGGGAGACAGGGGTAAAGGGAGCTTTCTTT,CASSLGETGVKGAFF
NA,NA,TRBJ2-7,TRBV27,TGTGCCAGCAGTTTAGGTGAGGGGATAGGGGGATACGAGCAGTACTTC,CASSLGEGIGGYEQYF
NA,many,TRBJ1-2,TRBV6-4,TGTGCCAGCAGTGACTCAGACAGCTCGGAAAGCTACACCTTC,CASSDSDSSESYTF
NA,NA,TRBJ2-7,TRBV27,TGTGCCAGCAGTGGAAGCTCCTACGAGCAGTACTTC,CASSGSSYEQYF
NA,NA,TRBJ1-5,TRBV19,TGTGCCAGTAGTATAGGTACCAGGGACGGCAATCAGCCCCAGCATTTT,CASSIGTRDGNQPQHF
NA,NA,TRBJ2-1,TRBV9,TGTGCCAGCAGCGTAAGGGTAAACAATGAGCAGTTCTTC,CASSVRVNNEQFF
NA,NA,TRBJ2-7,TRBV10-2,TGCGCCAGCAGTGAACTTGAGTGGGATGGGGAGCAGTACTTC,CASSELEWDGEQYF
NA,NA,TRBJ1-5,TRBV19,TGTGCCAGTAGTGACGACCTCAATCAGCCCCAGCATTTT,CASSDDLNQPQHF
TRBD1,NA,TRBJ2-2,TRBV30,TGTGCCTGGAGTTCACAGGGGACCGGGGAGCTGTTTTTT,CAWSSQGTGELFF
NA,NA,TRBJ1-1,TRBV19,TGTGCCAGTAGTATAGCGGCAGGGAACACTGAAGCTTTCTTT,CASSIAAGNTEAFF
NA,NA,TRBJ2-7,TRBV5-4,TGTGCCAGCAGCCCGGAATGGGGGGCCAACGAGCAGTACTTC,CASSPEWGANEQYF
TRBD2,NA,TRBJ2-3,TRBV19,TGTGCCAGTAGTATAGGGACTAGCGGGATCACAGATACGCAGTATTTT,CASSIGTSGITDTQYF
NA,NA,TRBJ1-5,TRBV5-4,TGTGCCAGCAGCTTGTTTGTGGCAGGGGGCAATCAGCCCCAGCATTTT,CASSLFVAGGNQPQHF
NA,few,TRBJ1-5,TRBV28,TGTGCCAGCAGTTTTGAAGGGGAAAGCCAGCCCCAGCATTTT,CASSFEGESQPQHF
NA,NA,TRBJ1-1,TRBV7-6,TGTGCCAGCAGCTTAGAAGCACACACTGAAGCTTTCTTT,CASSLEAHTEAFF
NA,NA,TRBJ1-5,TRBV6-5,TGTGCCAGCAGTTACGCACAGGGTTTAAGTCAGCCCCAGCATTTT,CASSYAQGLSQPQHF
NA,NA,TRBJ1-4,TRBV4-1,TGCGCCAGCAGCCTTCTTCTCGGTGGCGAAAAACTGTTTTTT,CASSLLLGGEKLFF
TRBD1,NA,TRBJ2-2,TRBV6-6,TGTGCCAGCAGATCGGGACAGTCCACCGGGGAGCTGTTTTTT,CASRSGQSTGELFF
NA,NA,TRBJ2-3,TRBV9,TGTGCCAGCAGCAGGAGAGATACGCAGTATTTT,CASSRRDTQYF
NA,NA,TRBJ2-7,TRBV14,TGTGCCAGCAGCCAAGTTGGCGGGCCTCGGGAGCAGTACTTC,CASSQVGGPREQYF
TRBD1,NA,TRBJ1-5,TRBV12-3/TRBV12-4,TGTGCCAGCAGTCGGACAGGGAGTCCGCCCCAGCATTTT,CASSRTGSPPQHF
NA,NA,TRBJ1-4,TRBV28,TGTGCCAGCGGGGCTTCTAATGAAAAACTGTTTTTT,CASGASNEKLFF
TRBD2,NA,TRBJ2-1,TRBV4-1,TGCGCCAGCAGCCAGGCCCGGACCGGGACTAGCGGGAGGGCGGCTGGGAATGAGCAGTTCTTC,CASSQARTGTSGRAAGNEQFF
TRBD2,NA,TRBJ2-3,TRBV28,TGTGCCAGCAGTTTAGGCGGGAGACACACAGATACGCAGTATTTT,CASSLGGRHTDTQYF
NA,NA,TRBJ1-1,TRBV19,TGTGCCAGTAGTATAGGGATGAACACTGAAGCTTTCTTT,CASSIGMNTEAFF
NA,NA,TRBJ2-1,TRBV2,TGTGCCAGCAGAGAGGGATTCGATGAGCAGTTCTTC,CASREGFDEQFF
NA,NA,TRBJ1-2,TRBV6-5,TGTGCCAGCAGCTCCGCTGGGGGCTACACCTTC,CASSSAGGYTF
TRBD1,NA,TRBJ1-1,TRBV6-5,TGTGCCAGCAGCTATCAGGGGGCGAGCACTGAAGCTTTCTTT,CASSYQGASTEAFF
NA,few,TRBJ1-2,TRBV6-5,TGTCTTAGTGGGGGTCCTATCTATGGCTACACCTTC,CLSGGPIYGYTF
NA,NA,TRBJ2-6,TRBV5-1,TGCGCCAGCAGTTCGGACCCCGCAGTCGGGGCCAACGTCCTGACTTTC,CASSSDPAVGANVLTF
NA,NA,TRBJ2-7,TRBV11-1,TGTGCCAGCAGTCCTGCGAGGGAAAGGGGAACGCAGTACTTC,CASSPARERGTQYF
NA,NA,TRBJ1-3,TRBV5-4,TGTGCCAGCAGCTTGTCAGGAAGTAACACCATATATTTT,CASSLSGSNTIYF
TRBD1,NA,TRBJ2-7,TRBV19,TGTGCCAGTAGTATAGATAACAGGGGGCGTTTGGAGCAGTACTTC,CASSIDNRGRLEQYF
TRBD2,NA,TRBJ2-7,TRBV28,TGTGCCAGCAGTTTTCCGATTACGCGGGAGCTATACGAGCAGTACTTC,CASSFPITRELYEQYF
TRBD2,NA,TRBJ2-7,TRBV3-1/TRBV3-2,TGTGCCAGCAGCCAAGGAGTCGGGAGACTAGCGGCCCGATACGAGCAGTACTTC,CASSQGVGRLAARYEQYF
TRBD1,NA,TRBJ2-3,TRBV6-5,TGTGCCAGCAGCCGGACAGGGTTGTGGGGGGATACGCAGTATTTT,CASSRTGLWGDTQYF
NA,once,TRBJ2-7,TRBV14,TGTGCCAGCAGCCAAGCCGTGGGCGGGGCCGAGCAGTACTTC,CASSQAVGGAEQYF